Listed below are T cell receptor beta chains from one sample, sequenced in a study of cytotoxic CD8 clonotypes in ibrutinib-treated CLL. TCRdb's copy holds only in-frame clones and misses some; the assay was immunoSEQ multiplex PCR. The sample carries 150,000 or so clones, roughly 77% recorded once. Material: PBMCs, obtained after 12 months of ibrutinib treatment. These receptors originate from a human donor with chronic lymphocytic leukemia. Each CDR3 is given with its conserved first and last residue. The order of the fields is CDR3 protein, CDR3 DNA, clone size, V gene, CDR3 length, D gene, J gene. A D gene is named only where the DNA matches it firmly. Some rows mark clone size as missing; the rest say once, few, many or name a class of expanded clone.

cdr3_aa: CASSKTGSYGYTF
cdr3_nt: TGTGCCAGCAGCAAGACAGGATCCTATGGCTACACCTTC
clone_size: .
v_call: TRBV28
cdr3_length: 13
d_call: .
j_call: TRBJ1-2

cdr3_aa: CASSQQGPGTEAFF
cdr3_nt: TGCGCCAGCAGCCAGCAGGGGCCCGGCACTGAAGCTTTCTTT
clone_size: .
v_call: TRBV4-1
cdr3_length: 14
d_call: .
j_call: TRBJ1-1

cdr3_aa: CASSTDRGRSPLHF
cdr3_nt: TGCGCCAGCAGCACCGACAGGGGACGCTCACCCCTCCACTTT
clone_size: .
v_call: TRBV5-1
cdr3_length: 14
d_call: TRBD1
j_call: TRBJ1-6

cdr3_aa: CASRPPTYNEQFF
cdr3_nt: TGTGCCAGCAGGCCTCCTACCTACAATGAGCAGTTCTTC
clone_size: .
v_call: TRBV28
cdr3_length: 13
d_call: .
j_call: TRBJ2-1

cdr3_aa: CASAGPGQLNNEQFF
cdr3_nt: TGTGCTAGTGCCGGACCGGGACAGCTTAACAATGAGCAGTTCTTC
clone_size: .
v_call: TRBV12-5
cdr3_length: 15
d_call: TRBD1
j_call: TRBJ2-1

cdr3_aa: CASSSFVGGTYEQYF
cdr3_nt: TGTGCCAGCAGCAGCTTCGTGGGAGGGACCTACGAGCAGTACTTC
clone_size: .
v_call: TRBV9
cdr3_length: 15
d_call: TRBD2
j_call: TRBJ2-7

cdr3_aa: CASSVDVNTEAFF
cdr3_nt: TGTGCCAGCAGCGTAGATGTGAACACTGAAGCTTTCTTT
clone_size: .
v_call: TRBV9
cdr3_length: 13
d_call: .
j_call: TRBJ1-1

cdr3_aa: CASSQDPATGNTIYF
cdr3_nt: TGCGCCAGCAGCCAAGATCCGGCCACGGGAAACACCATATATTTT
clone_size: .
v_call: TRBV4-1
cdr3_length: 15
d_call: .
j_call: TRBJ1-3

cdr3_aa: CASSLVRGMDTDTQYF
cdr3_nt: TGTGCCAGCAGCTTAGTTCGCGGGATGGACACAGATACGCAGTATTTT
clone_size: .
v_call: TRBV7-9
cdr3_length: 16
d_call: .
j_call: TRBJ2-3

cdr3_aa: CASSSQGTYEQYF
cdr3_nt: TGTGCCAGCAGTTCTCAGGGGACCTACGAGCAGTACTTC
clone_size: few
v_call: TRBV2
cdr3_length: 13
d_call: .
j_call: TRBJ2-7

cdr3_aa: CASSPGLAEEQFF
cdr3_nt: TGTGCCAGCTCACCCGGACTAGCGGAAGAGCAGTTCTTC
clone_size: .
v_call: TRBV18
cdr3_length: 13
d_call: TRBD2
j_call: TRBJ2-1

cdr3_aa: CASSLSRIGGIYEQYF
cdr3_nt: TGTGCCAGCAGTTTATCGCGTATAGGGGGCATTTACGAGCAGTACTTC
clone_size: .
v_call: TRBV27
cdr3_length: 16
d_call: TRBD1
j_call: TRBJ2-7

cdr3_aa: CASSLTGPDRGLDEQYF
cdr3_nt: TGTGCCAGCAGCCTTACCGGCCCCGACAGGGGGCTGGACGAGCAGTACTTC
clone_size: .
v_call: TRBV7-2
cdr3_length: 17
d_call: TRBD1
j_call: TRBJ2-7

cdr3_aa: CASARITEAFF
cdr3_nt: TGTGCCAGCGCTAGGATCACTGAAGCTTTCTTT
clone_size: once
v_call: TRBV5-8
cdr3_length: 11
d_call: .
j_call: TRBJ1-1

cdr3_aa: CASSPRQTGELFF
cdr3_nt: TGTGCCAGCAGCCCCCGACAGACCGGGGAGCTGTTTTTT
clone_size: .
v_call: TRBV7-3
cdr3_length: 13
d_call: .
j_call: TRBJ2-2

cdr3_aa: CASSRHSGSSYNEQFF
cdr3_nt: TGTGCCAGCAGTAGGCATAGCGGGAGCTCCTACAATGAGCAGTTCTTC
clone_size: .
v_call: TRBV25-1
cdr3_length: 16
d_call: TRBD2
j_call: TRBJ2-1

cdr3_aa: CAWRRTPTGTVRDYEQYF
cdr3_nt: TGTGCCTGGAGGAGGACCCCAACAGGGACCGTAAGGGACTACGAGCAGTACTTC
clone_size: once
v_call: TRBV30
cdr3_length: 18
d_call: .
j_call: TRBJ2-7

cdr3_aa: CASSQEKGSGSDTQYF
cdr3_nt: TGTGCCAGCAGCCAAGAAAAGGGATCAGGGTCAGATACGCAGTATTTT
clone_size: .
v_call: TRBV4-2
cdr3_length: 16
d_call: .
j_call: TRBJ2-3

cdr3_aa: CASSLEGRDGYTF
cdr3_nt: TGTGCCAGCAGCTTGGAAGGGAGGGACGGCTACACCTTC
clone_size: few
v_call: TRBV5-5
cdr3_length: 13
d_call: .
j_call: TRBJ1-2

cdr3_aa: CATSRVGGGPFTDTQYF
cdr3_nt: TGTGCCACCAGCAGAGTGGGGGGAGGGCCTTTCACAGATACGCAGTATTTT
clone_size: many
v_call: TRBV15
cdr3_length: 17
d_call: TRBD2
j_call: TRBJ2-3

cdr3_aa: CASSLSSKETQYF
cdr3_nt: TGTGCCAGCAGCTTGTCTAGCAAAGAGACCCAGTACTTC
clone_size: .
v_call: TRBV7-9
cdr3_length: 13
d_call: .
j_call: TRBJ2-5

cdr3_aa: CASPWGGRASGELFF
cdr3_nt: TGTGCCAGCCCTTGGGGCGGGAGGGCCTCCGGGGAGCTGTTTTTT
clone_size: .
v_call: TRBV6-4
cdr3_length: 15
d_call: TRBD2
j_call: TRBJ2-2

cdr3_aa: CASSLPGTYEQYF
cdr3_nt: TGTGCCAGCAGCTTACCGGGAACCTACGAGCAGTACTTC
clone_size: .
v_call: TRBV7-9
cdr3_length: 13
d_call: .
j_call: TRBJ2-7

cdr3_aa: CASRQGGGYTF
cdr3_nt: TGCGCCAGCAGACAGGGAGGTGGCTACACCTTC
clone_size: once
v_call: TRBV5-1
cdr3_length: 11
d_call: .
j_call: TRBJ1-2

cdr3_aa: CASSRGGGLNTEAFF
cdr3_nt: TGTGCCAGCAGCCGAGGAGGGGGCTTGAACACTGAAGCTTTCTTT
clone_size: .
v_call: TRBV27
cdr3_length: 15
d_call: TRBD1
j_call: TRBJ1-1

cdr3_aa: CASRTVYGYTF
cdr3_nt: TGTGCCAGTAGGACCGTCTATGGCTACACCTTC
clone_size: .
v_call: TRBV19
cdr3_length: 11
d_call: .
j_call: TRBJ1-2

cdr3_aa: CASTTGDSPNQPQHF
cdr3_nt: TGTGCCAGTACCACCGGGGACAGCCCCAATCAGCCCCAGCATTTT
clone_size: .
v_call: TRBV19
cdr3_length: 15
d_call: TRBD1
j_call: TRBJ1-5

cdr3_aa: CASSFRSTGEQYF
cdr3_nt: TGCGCCAGCAGCTTCCGGTCGACGGGGGAGCAGTACTTC
clone_size: .
v_call: TRBV5-1
cdr3_length: 13
d_call: .
j_call: TRBJ2-7

cdr3_aa: CASSSTPTQRWGNTEAFF
cdr3_nt: TGTGCCAGCAGCTCCACACCTACCCAACGATGGGGGAACACTGAAGCTTTCTTT
clone_size: .
v_call: TRBV7-9
cdr3_length: 18
d_call: .
j_call: TRBJ1-1

cdr3_aa: CASSFGAVSRNEQFF
cdr3_nt: TGTGCCAGCAGCTTTGGAGCAGTAAGCAGAAATGAGCAGTTCTTC
clone_size: .
v_call: TRBV5-6
cdr3_length: 15
d_call: .
j_call: TRBJ2-1

cdr3_aa: CASSPLKDSGANVLTF
cdr3_nt: TGTGCCAGCTCACCACTTAAAGACTCTGGGGCCAACGTCCTGACTTTC
clone_size: .
v_call: TRBV18
cdr3_length: 16
d_call: .
j_call: TRBJ2-6

cdr3_aa: CASSPLLTGWDYGYTF
cdr3_nt: TGTGCCAGCAGTCCACTCTTGACAGGGTGGGACTATGGCTACACCTTC
clone_size: .
v_call: TRBV28
cdr3_length: 16
d_call: TRBD1
j_call: TRBJ1-2

cdr3_aa: CASRLSPGPAGGYTF
cdr3_nt: TGTGCCAGCAGACTCTCTCCGGGACCGGCCGGTGGCTACACCTTC
clone_size: .
v_call: TRBV6-5
cdr3_length: 15
d_call: .
j_call: TRBJ1-2

cdr3_aa: CASSPLTASSNQPQHF
cdr3_nt: TGTGCCAGCAGTCCATTGACAGCTTCTAGCAATCAGCCCCAGCATTTT
clone_size: .
v_call: TRBV28
cdr3_length: 16
d_call: .
j_call: TRBJ1-5

cdr3_aa: CAISERTDNTEAFF
cdr3_nt: TGTGCCATCAGTGAAAGGACCGATAACACTGAAGCTTTCTTT
clone_size: .
v_call: TRBV10-3
cdr3_length: 14
d_call: .
j_call: TRBJ1-1

cdr3_aa: CASRQTGTYNSPLHF
cdr3_nt: TGTGCCAGCAGACAGACAGGGACCTATAATTCACCCCTCCACTTT
clone_size: .
v_call: TRBV27
cdr3_length: 15
d_call: TRBD1
j_call: TRBJ1-6

cdr3_aa: CASSVEGGLSYEQYF
cdr3_nt: TGTGCCAGCAGCGTGGAGGGGGGATTGTCCTACGAGCAGTACTTC
clone_size: .
v_call: TRBV9
cdr3_length: 15
d_call: .
j_call: TRBJ2-7

cdr3_aa: CAWSAGQGIDQPQHF
cdr3_nt: TGTGCCTGGAGTGCGGGACAGGGTATTGATCAGCCCCAGCATTTT
clone_size: few
v_call: TRBV30
cdr3_length: 15
d_call: TRBD1
j_call: TRBJ1-5

cdr3_aa: CASSRQEQETQYF
cdr3_nt: TGTGCCAGCAGTAGACAGGAGCAAGAGACCCAGTACTTC
clone_size: .
v_call: TRBV28
cdr3_length: 13
d_call: .
j_call: TRBJ2-5

cdr3_aa: CASSSGGLYEQYF
cdr3_nt: TGTGCCAGCAGCTCGGGGGGTTTATACGAGCAGTACTTC
clone_size: .
v_call: TRBV28
cdr3_length: 13
d_call: TRBD2
j_call: TRBJ2-7

cdr3_aa: CASSPPPPGQGFYEQYF
cdr3_nt: TGTGCCAGCTCACCACCGCCCCCGGGACAGGGATTCTACGAGCAGTACTTC
clone_size: .
v_call: TRBV18
cdr3_length: 17
d_call: TRBD1
j_call: TRBJ2-7

cdr3_aa: CASSAQLYSNQPQHF
cdr3_nt: TGTGCCAGCAGTGCACAGCTATATAGCAATCAGCCCCAGCATTTT
clone_size: .
v_call: TRBV2
cdr3_length: 15
d_call: .
j_call: TRBJ1-5

cdr3_aa: CASSLGRGSYGYTF
cdr3_nt: TGTGCCAGCAGTTTGGGCAGGGGAAGCTATGGCTACACCTTC
clone_size: few
v_call: TRBV28
cdr3_length: 14
d_call: .
j_call: TRBJ1-2

cdr3_aa: CASREDGVEAFF
cdr3_nt: TGTGCCAGCAGGGAGGACGGGGTCGAAGCTTTCTTT
clone_size: once
v_call: TRBV28
cdr3_length: 12
d_call: .
j_call: TRBJ1-1

cdr3_aa: CASREDSEQYF
cdr3_nt: TGTGCCAGCAGGGAGGACAGCGAGCAGTACTTC
clone_size: many
v_call: TRBV2
cdr3_length: 11
d_call: .
j_call: TRBJ2-7

cdr3_aa: CASSAGLATNEKLFF
cdr3_nt: TGTGCCAGTAGCGCAGGGTTGGCAACTAATGAAAAACTGTTTTTT
clone_size: .
v_call: TRBV19
cdr3_length: 15
d_call: .
j_call: TRBJ1-4

cdr3_aa: CASSRIPGQGAYEQFF
cdr3_nt: TGTGCCAGTAGCCGCATCCCGGGACAGGGGGCTTATGAGCAGTTCTTC
clone_size: .
v_call: TRBV19
cdr3_length: 16
d_call: TRBD1
j_call: TRBJ2-1